This entry lists 25 T cell receptor beta chains sequenced from one sample in a study of T cells after yellow fever vaccination. TCRdb analysed the 5' RACE reads with MiXCR anew, one entry per CDR3 protein. The table lists about 350,000 distinct CDR3 sequences, about 8.3% of them singletons. This material consisted of PBMCs, taken approximately 47 days after the first yellow fever vaccination. Every receptor here comes from a man aged 18 to 29 who received the YFV17D yellow fever vaccine.

Turning to this clonotype: The junction does not match germline at one end; this may be a read error. The chain employs TRBV15 and TRBJ2-4; D unclear. CDR3 length equals 9 residues. Germline-derived CDR1 and CDR2 are LNHNV and YYDKDF (reference sequence). CDR3 DNA: TGTGCCACCAGCAGAGATCTGAGGTTC. Amino acids: CATSRDLRF. The complete variable domain, with remaining parts taken from reference TRBV15 and TRBJ2-4, reads DAMVIQNPRYQVTQFGKPVTLSCSQTLNHNVMYWYQQKSSQAPKLLFHYYDKDFNNEADTPDNFQSRRPNTSFCFLDIRSPGLGDTAMYLCATSRDLRFGAGTRLSVL.

The rearrangement links TRBV7-9 to TRBJ2-2; the D gene is possibly TRBD1 (5 bases). The CDR3 covers 13 residues. The V end was cut by 5 bases, the J end by 3 bases, with 7 bases between. The germline gives CDR1 SEHNR, CDR2 FQNEAQ (reference sequence). The CDR3, as DNA: TGTGCCAGCAGCGAACAGGACACCGGGGAGCTGTTTTTT. Amino acids: CASSEQDTGELFF. The full variable domain, completed using reference TRBV7-9 and TRBJ2-2, is DTGVSQNPRHKITKRGQNVTFRCDPISEHNRLYWYRQTLGQGPEFLTYFQNEAQLEKSRLLSDRFSAERPKGSFSTLEIQRTEQGDSAMYLCASSEQDTGELFFGEGSRLTVL.

The J gene is TRBJ2-3, the V gene TRBV20-1; the match to TRBD2 covers 12 bases. With 4 bases clipped from V and 4 bases from J, the junction kept 3 bases outside the gene matches. CDR3 length equals 14 residues. CDR1 DFQATT and CDR2 SNEGSKA come from the germline V gene (reference sequence). CDR3 region: CSANPSGGADTQYF. CDR3 sequence (DNA): TGCAGTGCTAATCCTAGCGGGGGGGCAGATACGCAGTATTTT.

This clonotype was seen ten or more times. The chain carries TRBV5-4 and TRBJ1-2; no definite D call. Per the germline V gene, CDR1 is SGHNT and CDR2 is YYREEE (reference sequence). Trimming pared 7 bases from V and 4 bases from J, leaving 14 bases between. This CDR3 spans 13 amino acids. CDR3 residues: CASGLLGLYGYTF. CDR3 sequence (DNA): TGTGCCAGCGGCCTACTCGGGCTCTATGGCTACACCTTC. The full variable domain, rest sourced from reference TRBV5-4 and TRBJ1-2, is ETGVTQSPTHLIKTRGQQVTLRCSSQSGHNTVSWYQQALGQGPQFIFQYYREEENGRGNFPPRFSGLQFPNYSSELNVNALELDDSALYLCASGLLGLYGYTFGSGTRLTVV.

This clonotype was observed at least ten times. The genes are TRBV7-2 and TRBJ2-3, with D uncertain. CDR3 size: 15 residues. The V end lost 5 bases, the J end lost 1 base, and 13 bases lay between the germline ends. Germline loops: CDR1 SGHTA, CDR2 FQGNSA. This CDR3 is CASSPQPARTDTQYF. CDR3 DNA: TGTGCCAGCAGCCCACAACCGGCCCGCACAGATACGCAGTATTTT. Full variable domain (missing parts from reference TRBV7-2 and TRBJ2-3): GAGVSQSPSNKVTEKGKDVELRCDPISGHTALYWYRQSLGQGLEFLIYFQGNSAPDKSGLPSDRFSAERTGGSVSTLTIQRTQQEDSAVYLCASSPQPARTDTQYFGPGTRLTVL.

The V and J genes are TRBV11-1 and TRBJ1-6; 7 positions match TRBD1. The CDR3 is 16 residues long. CDR1 SGHAT and CDR2 FQDESV come from the germline V gene (reference sequence). The trim removed 5 bases at V and 2 bases at J, leaving 6 bases unmatched. CDR3 protein: CASSLRQGAYNSPLHF. CDR3 DNA: TGTGCCAGCAGCCTGAGACAGGGCGCCTATAATTCACCCCTCCACTTT.

There are a few counts of this clonotype. V and J are TRBV20-1 and TRBJ2-2; 8 bases fit TRBD2. The V gene's germline CDR1 is DFQATT and CDR2 SNEGSKA (reference sequence). CDR3 length: 18 amino acids. V shed 2 bases and J 3 bases; nucleotides not matched to a gene: 14. CDR3 bases: TGCAGTGCTAGATTGAGCGGGGGACTTTCGTGGTACACCGGGGAGCTGTTTTTT. This gives the protein CSARLSGGLSWYTGELFF.

The chain joins TRBV6-5 to TRBJ2-7; D unclear. V lost 4 bases to trimming and J lost 3 bases, with 10 bases between them. This CDR3 region has 13 residues. In germline, CDR1 is MNHEY, CDR2 SVGAGI. CDR3 sequence (DNA): TGTGCCAGCAGTTTTGGTACTTTCTACGAGCAGTACTTC. Amino acid sequence: CASSFGTFYEQYF.

The table lists this clonotype with many counts. This rearrangement joins TRBV11-2 to TRBJ1-2; tentatively, D is TRBD1 (6 bases). CDR1 is SGHAT and CDR2 is FQNNGV in the germline V gene. V was shortened by 5 bases and J by 6 bases, with 13 bases between the two germline ends. This CDR3 comprises 13 residues. The CDR3 coding sequence is TGTGCCAGCAGCCAACAGGGTTGGGATGGCTACACCTTC. This sequence encodes CASSQQGWDGYTF.

This clonotype was seen a handful of times. This chain links TRBV6-2 or TRBV6-3 with TRBJ1-5; possible D gene TRBD1, 5 bases. Per the germline V gene, CDR1 is MNHEY and CDR2 is SVGEGT. Trimming removed 3 bases at V and 7 bases at J, with 10 bases between. The CDR3 extends over 13 amino acids. The CDR3: CASSYGAWQPQHF. CDR3 sequence (DNA): TGTGCCAGCAGTTATGGGGCTTGGCAGCCCCAGCATTTT.

In DNA form, the CDR3 reads TGCGCCAGCAGCTTGCCTGGAACTGCTGGGGCCAACGTCCTGACTTTC. Amino acids: CASSLPGTAGANVLTF. This chain uses TRBV5-1 with TRBJ2-6; D call uncertain. V was clipped by 1 base and J by 2 bases, with 10 bases between them. From germline, CDR1 is SGHRS and CDR2 YFSETQ. This CDR3 spans 16 amino acids.

The table lists this clonotype with a few counts. The J gene is TRBJ1-1, the V gene TRBV27; tentatively, D is TRBD1 (6 bases). Trimming took off 4 bases at V and 4 bases at J, with 13 bases between the two ends. The CDR3 contains 14 residues. CDR1 is MNHEY, CDR2 SMNVEV, per germline (reference sequence). CDR3 sequence: CASSSTLTGTEAFF. CDR3 coding DNA: TGTGCCAGCAGTTCAACCCTGACAGGCACTGAAGCTTTCTTT.

The chain is built from TRBV11-2 and TRBJ2-2, with D possibly being TRBD2 (6 bases). This CDR3 has 15 residues. Germline V gene data show CDR1 as SGHAT and CDR2 as FQNNGV. V lost 5 bases and J 3 bases, leaving 13 bases between the germline ends. CDR3 amino acids: CASSPQEGHTGELFF. CDR3 nucleotide sequence: TGTGCCAGCAGCCCCCAGGAGGGCCACACCGGGGAGCTGTTTTTT.

This clonotype occurred a few times. A junction boundary mismatches the germline segment, possibly from a read error. V is TRBV27 and J is TRBJ2-1; unclear D gene. The CDR3 extends over 18 amino acids. CDR1 is MNHEY, CDR2 SMNVEV, per germline (reference sequence). CDR3 in DNA: TGTGCCAGCAGACAGATGGGCGTCGTGGGAACCTCCCACAATGAGCAGTTCTTC. The encoded protein is CASRQMGVVGTSHNEQFF.

This clonotype was observed a handful of times. The rearrangement uses TRBV15 and TRBJ2-7; D unclear. Per the germline V gene, CDR1 is LNHNV and CDR2 is YYDKDF (reference sequence). V shed 0 bases and J shed 1 base, with 7 bases lying between them. The CDR3 consists of 14 residues. CDR3 nucleotides: TGTGCCACCAGCAGAGAAGTCCAGTCCTACGAGCAGTACTTC. This translates into CATSREVQSYEQYF.

This clonotype has only a few counts. The chain carries TRBV3-1 and TRBJ2-2, with a weak D call TRBD1 (6 bases). The germline V gene has CDR1 LGHDT and CDR2 YNNKEL (reference sequence). The length of the CDR3 is 14 residues. The V end was cut by 7 bases, the J end by 3 bases, with 12 bases between. CDR3 residues: CASKRQVDTGELFF. The DNA for the CDR3 is TGTGCCAGCAAGAGACAGGTGGACACCGGGGAGCTGTTTTTT.

This clonotype appeared a few times. The chain joins TRBV7-2 to TRBJ2-5; D ambiguous. In germline, CDR1 is SGHTA, CDR2 FQGNSA. Trimming removed 8 bases from V and 7 bases from J, with 11 bases in between. The length of the CDR3 is 11 residues. CDR3 bases: TGTGCCAGCTTTTACCCACCGACCCAGTACTTC. Protein sequence: CASFYPPTQYF.

This clonotype was picked up many times. The chain couples TRBV5-6 to TRBJ1-6; the match to TRBD1 covers 11 bases. The junction had 4 bases not matched to a gene; V was cut back by 0 bases and J by 8 bases. CDR1 is SGHDT and CDR2 is YYEEEE in the germline V gene. The CDR3 has 16 residues. CDR3 protein: CASSLARTGGDSPLHF. The CDR3 bases are TGTGCCAGCAGCTTGGCAAGGACAGGGGGCGATTCACCCCTCCACTTT.

As DNA, the CDR3 is TGTGCCAGCAGCGTGGACCAGGGGGACGGGACCCAGTACTTC. Protein: CASSVDQGDGTQYF. The rearrangement links TRBV9 to TRBJ2-5, with 7 bases matching TRBD1. V dropped 2 bases and J dropped 7; count of bases not matched to a gene: 8. Germline CDR1 and CDR2: SGDLS and YYNGEE. The CDR3 runs 14 residues.

V and J are TRBV15 and TRBJ2-7; 9 bases are shared with TRBD1. In germline, CDR1 is LNHNV, CDR2 YYDKDF (reference sequence). V lost 3 bases, J lost 6 bases, and 6 bases stayed unmatched. The CDR3 is 14 residues long. In DNA, the CDR3 is TGTGCCACCAGCAGCTACAGGGGGCAAGGCGAGCAGTACTTC. It encodes CATSSYRGQGEQYF. Using reference TRBV15 and TRBJ2-7 for the parts outside the CDR3, the full variable domain is DAMVIQNPRYQVTQFGKPVTLSCSQTLNHNVMYWYQQKSSQAPKLLFHYYDKDFNNEADTPDNFQSRRPNTSFCFLDIRSPGLGDTAMYLCATSSYRGQGEQYFGPGTRLTVT.

This clonotype was seen at least ten times. The CDR3 nucleotides read TGTGCCAGCAGCGATACTAGCGGGGGGGCGGTAAACATTCAGTACTTC. Encoded protein: CASSDTSGGAVNIQYF. The genes are TRBV5-6 and TRBJ2-4; 13 bases match TRBD2. The CDR3 extends over 16 amino acids. CDR1 and CDR2 (germline): SGHDT, YYEEEE. With 4 bases clipped from V and 6 bases from J, the junction kept 7 bases outside the gene matches.

J is TRBJ1-1 and V is TRBV4-2, with D unresolved. V was clipped by 0 bases and J by 11 bases, with 31 bases between them. The CDR3 consists of 19 residues. Germline V gene lookup returns CDR1 LGHNA and CDR2 YNFKEQ. The CDR3 region is CASSQEVLPSRLEKKRAFF. The CDR3 nucleotides are TGTGCCAGCAGCCAAGAAGTCCTCCCCTCTCGACTGGAAAAGAAGAGGGCTTTCTTT.

This clonotype has just a few counts. The chain links TRBV4-3 to TRBJ2-3, with D possibly being TRBD1 or TRBD2 (6 bases each). Germline loops: CDR1 LGHNA, CDR2 YSLEER. V lost 0 bases and J lost 0, with 13 bases in between. There are 17 residues in the CDR3. CDR3 coding DNA: TGCGCCAGCAGCCAAGATATTAGGGGGGATAGCACAGATACGCAGTATTTT. Protein sequence: CASSQDIRGDSTDTQYF.

The chain carries TRBV7-9 and TRBJ2-7; D perhaps matches TRBD1 (5 bases). CDR1 SEHNR and CDR2 FQNEAQ come from the germline V gene (reference sequence). This CDR3 is built from 15 residues. Trimming left V 0 bases short and J 1 base short, with 10 bases between. The chain's CDR3 is CASSLAGAGSYEQYF. The CDR3 region has the DNA TGTGCCAGCAGCTTAGCTGGGGCAGGGTCCTACGAGCAGTACTTC.

This clonotype has a handful of counts. This chain links TRBV4-1 with TRBJ1-4, with D uncertain. V lost 0 bases, J lost 2 bases, and 16 bases lay in between. This CDR3 has 18 residues. Germline values: CDR1 MGHRA, CDR2 YSYEKL. The CDR3 sequence is CASSQDGLRSPTNEKLFF. CDR3 DNA sequence: TGCGCCAGCAGCCAAGATGGTCTCCGCAGTCCGACTAATGAAAAACTGTTTTTT.